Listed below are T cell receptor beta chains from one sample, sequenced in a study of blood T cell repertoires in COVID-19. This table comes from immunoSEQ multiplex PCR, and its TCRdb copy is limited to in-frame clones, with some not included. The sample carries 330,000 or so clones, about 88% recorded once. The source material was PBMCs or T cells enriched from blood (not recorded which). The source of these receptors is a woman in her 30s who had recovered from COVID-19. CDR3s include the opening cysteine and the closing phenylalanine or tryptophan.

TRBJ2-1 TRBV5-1 CASSLRTSGIYNEQFF
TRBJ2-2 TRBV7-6 CASSDAMTGGRTGELFF
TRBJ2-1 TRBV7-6 CASSLGRGVNEQFF
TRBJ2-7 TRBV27 CASSLRFGTGSSYEQYF
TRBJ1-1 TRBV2 CASSERAGSTEAFF
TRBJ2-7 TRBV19 CASSFGSYEQYF
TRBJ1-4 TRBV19 CASSIGVGGEKLFF
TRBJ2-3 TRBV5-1 CASSPYRDTDTQYF
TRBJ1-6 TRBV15 CATSAGTENSPLHF
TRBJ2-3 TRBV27 CATAGQSTDTQYF
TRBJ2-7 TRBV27 CASSLTGGSYEQYF
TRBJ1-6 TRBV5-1 CASSLDSSYNSPLHF
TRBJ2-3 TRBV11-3 CASSKDSITDTQYF
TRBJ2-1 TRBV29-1 CSVEGDSTSSSYNEQFF
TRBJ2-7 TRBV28 CASSLPGQSYEQYF
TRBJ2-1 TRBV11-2 CASSLVLSSYNEQFF
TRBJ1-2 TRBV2 CASSAQGIYGYTF
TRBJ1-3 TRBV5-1 CASSRSTDRSSGNTIYF
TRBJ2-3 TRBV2 CASRQAGDTDTQYF
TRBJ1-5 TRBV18 CASSPGGSDQPQHF
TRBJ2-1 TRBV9 CASSLGTSNEQFF
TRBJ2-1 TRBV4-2 CASSAGQGSVEQFF
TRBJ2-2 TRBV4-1 CASSPREGGGTGELFF
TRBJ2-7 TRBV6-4 CASSDPSGSNEQYF
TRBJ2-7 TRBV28 CASSPPGLATYEQYF
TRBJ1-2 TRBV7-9 CASSAAGDGYGYTF
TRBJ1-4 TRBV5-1 CASSSLSGMANEKLFF
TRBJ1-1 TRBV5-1 CASSLERGSQLF
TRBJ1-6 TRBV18 CASSPGGFSAPLHF
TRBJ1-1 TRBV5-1 CASSTGVTGLRTEAFF
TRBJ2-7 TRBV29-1 CSATGITSGEQYF
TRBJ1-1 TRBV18 CASSPTGARNTEAFF
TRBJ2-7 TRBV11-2 CASSLDTGGKFSYEQYF
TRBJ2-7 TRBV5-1 CASSYGGTYEQYF
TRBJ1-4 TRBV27 CASSLSVAIPNEKLFF
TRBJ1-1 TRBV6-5 CASFRRGTEAFF
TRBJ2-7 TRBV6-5 CASTRDRVYEQYF
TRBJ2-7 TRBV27 CASSSTGQGIEQYF
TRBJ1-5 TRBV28 CASSPTNQPQHF
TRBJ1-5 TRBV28 CASVTDPGQGYQPQHF
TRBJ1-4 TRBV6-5 CASQQQGDEKLFF
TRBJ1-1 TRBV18 CASSYGQGNTEAFF
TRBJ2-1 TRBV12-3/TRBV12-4 CASSPTGYNEQFF
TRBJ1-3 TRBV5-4 CASRSTGGNTIYF
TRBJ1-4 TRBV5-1 CASSLERGNEKLFF
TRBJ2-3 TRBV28 CASNGGESTDTQYF
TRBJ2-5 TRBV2 CASTPRTSFETQYF
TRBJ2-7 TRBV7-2 CASSLVLGAGSYEQYF
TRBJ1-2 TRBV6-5 CASSYSSGPTSYGYTF
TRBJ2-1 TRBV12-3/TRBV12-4 CASTGRELGEQFF
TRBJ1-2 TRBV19 CASSRWGQGNYGYTF
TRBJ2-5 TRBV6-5 CASSYVGTPGETQYF
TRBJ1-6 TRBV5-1 CASSSTGGNSPLHF